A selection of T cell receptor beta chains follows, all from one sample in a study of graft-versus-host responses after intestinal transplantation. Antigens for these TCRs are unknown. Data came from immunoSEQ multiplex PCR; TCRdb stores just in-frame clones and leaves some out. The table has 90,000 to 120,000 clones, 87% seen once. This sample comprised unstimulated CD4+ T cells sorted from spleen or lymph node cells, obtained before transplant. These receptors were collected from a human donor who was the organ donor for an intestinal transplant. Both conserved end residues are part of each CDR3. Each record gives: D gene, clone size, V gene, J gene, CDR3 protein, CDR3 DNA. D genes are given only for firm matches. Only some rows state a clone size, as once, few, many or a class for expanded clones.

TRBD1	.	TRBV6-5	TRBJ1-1	CASRYNRGGNTEAFF	TGTGCCAGCAGATACAACAGGGGGGGGAACACTGAAGCTTTCTTT
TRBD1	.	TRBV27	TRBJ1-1	CASSPQGAGTEAFF	TGTGCCAGCAGTCCACAGGGGGCAGGCACTGAAGCTTTCTTT
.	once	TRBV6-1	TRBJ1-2	CASGTSYGYTF	TGTGCCAGCGGGACCTCGTATGGCTACACCTTC
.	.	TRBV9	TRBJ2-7	CASSVGPSYEQYF	TGTGCCAGCAGCGTAGGTCCTTCCTACGAGCAGTACTTC
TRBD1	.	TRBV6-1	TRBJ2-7	CASSPVTGVPYEQYF	TGTGCCAGCAGTCCGGTGACAGGGGTACCCTACGAGCAGTACTTC
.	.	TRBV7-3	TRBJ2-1	CAKENRDRIEQFF	TGTGCCAAAGAAAACCGCGACAGAATTGAGCAGTTCTTC
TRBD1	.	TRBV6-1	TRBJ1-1	CARQGYPTEAFF	TGTGCCAGACAGGGGTATCCCACTGAAGCTTTCTTT
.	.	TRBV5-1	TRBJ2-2	CASSFIGNTGELFF	TGCGCCAGCAGCTTTATCGGGAATACCGGGGAGCTGTTTTTT
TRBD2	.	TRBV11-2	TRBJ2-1	CASSLGSGRYNEQFF	TGTGCCAGCAGCTTAGGCAGCGGGAGGTATAATGAGCAGTTCTTC
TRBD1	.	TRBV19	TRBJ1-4	CASSATGYEKLFF	TGTGCCAGTAGTGCGACAGGGTACGAAAAACTGTTTTTT
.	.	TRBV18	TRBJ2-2	CASSPRVQTNTGELFF	TGTGCCAGCTCACCACGGGTACAGACGAACACCGGGGAGCTGTTTTTT
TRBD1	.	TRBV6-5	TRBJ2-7	CASRSPGQGMAEQYF	TGTGCCAGCAGGAGCCCGGGACAGGGGATGGCCGAGCAGTACTTC
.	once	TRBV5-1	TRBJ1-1	CASSLAHMNTEAFF	TGCGCCAGCAGCTTGGCACACATGAACACTGAAGCTTTCTTT
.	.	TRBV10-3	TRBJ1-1	CAARGVNTEAFF	TGTGCCGCCCGCGGGGTGAACACTGAAGCTTTCTTT
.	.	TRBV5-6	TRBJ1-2	CASSLGSPVRHYGYTF	TGTGCCAGCAGCTTGGGTTCCCCGGTTAGACACTATGGCTACACCTTC
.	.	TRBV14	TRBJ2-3	CASSQGAADTQYF	TGTGCCAGCAGCCAGGGCGCGGCGGATACGCAGTATTTT
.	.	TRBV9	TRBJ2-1	CASSVASSIRGAITYNEQFF	TGTGCCAGCAGCGTAGCCTCCTCAATCCGGGGGGCCATAACCTACAATGAGCAGTTCTTC
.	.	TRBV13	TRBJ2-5	CASSLSWLETQYF	TGTGCCAGCAGCTTAAGCTGGTTAGAGACCCAGTACTTC
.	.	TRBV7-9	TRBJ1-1	CASSPNRAWTEAFF	TGTGCCAGCAGCCCGAACAGGGCATGGACTGAAGCTTTCTTT
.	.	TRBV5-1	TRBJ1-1	CASRGQTTEAFF	TGCGCCAGCAGGGGACAAACCACTGAAGCTTTCTTT
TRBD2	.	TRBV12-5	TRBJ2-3	CASGLTSGRDTQYF	TGTGCTAGTGGTTTGACTAGCGGGAGGGATACGCAGTATTTT
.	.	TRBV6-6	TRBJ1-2	CASGQSLTPNYGYTF	TGTGCCAGCGGGCAGTCACTAACTCCTAACTATGGCTACACCTTC
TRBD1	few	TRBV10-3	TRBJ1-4	CAIRDRGNEKLFF	TGTGCCATCAGGGACAGGGGTAATGAAAAACTGTTTTTT